What follows are 7 T cell receptor beta chains derived from one specimen sequenced in a study of type 1 regulatory T cells. TCRdb passed the reads through MiXCR, listing each CDR3 protein once. Among 75,000 to 100,000 distinct CDR3 sequences listed, 25% to 40% were seen once. The sequencing sample was made of CD4+ T cells, either the whole sample or a sorted fraction (not recorded which). These TCRs come from a human donor in good health.

This clonotype was found once. It is likely a read error, because the conserved phenylalanine at the end of the CDR3 is missing. The rearrangement joins TRBV6-5 to TRBJ2-1; 11 positions match TRBD2. V dropped 0 bases and J dropped 4; count of bases not matched to a gene: 5. Per the germline V gene, CDR1 is MNHEY and CDR2 is SVGAGI. The CDR3 has 17 residues. DNA of the CDR3: TGTGCCAGCAGTTACTCACCACTAGCGGGAGTGTACAATGAGCAGTTCTCC. This gives the protein CASSYSPLAGVYNEQFS.

This clonotype was observed a single time. This chain joins TRBV29-1 and TRBJ2-1, with 10 bases fitting TRBD2. The trim removed 7 bases at V and 3 bases at J, leaving 3 bases unmatched. This CDR3 is built from 13 residues. Germline V gives CDR1 SQVTM, CDR2 ANQGSEA. The CDR3 DNA reads as TGCAGCGATTGGACTAGCGGCTACAATGAGCAGTTCTTC. This encodes CSDWTSGYNEQFF.

This clonotype was seen only a few times. The chain employs TRBV25-1 and TRBJ2-7; D gene ambiguous. Deletions cut 0 bases from V and 2 bases from J, with 8 bases between. The germline V gene has CDR1 MGHDK and CDR2 SYGVNS. The CDR3 is 14 amino acids. As DNA, the CDR3 is TGTGCCAGCAGTGAATATGGGCAGACCTACGAGCAGTACTTC. This codes for CASSEYGQTYEQYF.

The chain couples TRBV24-1 to TRBJ1-2; the D gene is possibly TRBD1 (5 bases). CDR1 is KGHDR, CDR2 SFDVKD, per germline. The CDR3 totals 13 residues. V dropped 9 bases and J dropped 0 bases, with 10 bases sitting between them. DNA for the CDR3: TGTGCCACCGCGACAGCTTCTAACTATGGCTACACCTTC. This gives the protein CATATASNYGYTF.

The chain joins TRBV19 to TRBJ1-1; 7 nucleotides match TRBD1. The CDR3 consists of 17 residues. V shed 7 bases and J 2 bases; nucleotides not matched to a gene: 16. The germline V gene encodes CDR1 LNHDA and CDR2 SQIVND (reference sequence). The CDR3 here is CASTYLRWDRPNTEAFF. The CDR3 coding sequence is TGTGCCAGTACCTACCTCCGCTGGGACAGACCCAACACTGAAGCTTTCTTT.

CDR3 residues: CATRWDTGHNEKLFF. As DNA, the CDR3 is TGTGCCACCAGATGGGACACTGGGCATAATGAAAAACTGTTTTTT. The chain recombines TRBV24-1 with TRBJ1-4; possible D gene TRBD1, 6 bases. V lost 7 bases, J lost 4 bases, and 15 bases lay in between. This CDR3 is 15 amino acids long. Per the germline V gene, CDR1 is KGHDR and CDR2 is SFDVKD.

This clonotype occurred a few times. This chain joins TRBV5-1 and TRBJ1-1; 9 bases agree with TRBD1. The germline V gene encodes CDR1 SGHRS and CDR2 YFSETQ. The V gene end was trimmed by 4 bases and the J gene end by 6 bases; junction bases not matched to a gene: 10. The CDR3 has 15 residues. CDR3 residues: CASSPNTGQGSEAFF. Here the CDR3 DNA reads TGCGCCAGCAGCCCTAATACGGGACAGGGCTCTGAAGCTTTCTTT.